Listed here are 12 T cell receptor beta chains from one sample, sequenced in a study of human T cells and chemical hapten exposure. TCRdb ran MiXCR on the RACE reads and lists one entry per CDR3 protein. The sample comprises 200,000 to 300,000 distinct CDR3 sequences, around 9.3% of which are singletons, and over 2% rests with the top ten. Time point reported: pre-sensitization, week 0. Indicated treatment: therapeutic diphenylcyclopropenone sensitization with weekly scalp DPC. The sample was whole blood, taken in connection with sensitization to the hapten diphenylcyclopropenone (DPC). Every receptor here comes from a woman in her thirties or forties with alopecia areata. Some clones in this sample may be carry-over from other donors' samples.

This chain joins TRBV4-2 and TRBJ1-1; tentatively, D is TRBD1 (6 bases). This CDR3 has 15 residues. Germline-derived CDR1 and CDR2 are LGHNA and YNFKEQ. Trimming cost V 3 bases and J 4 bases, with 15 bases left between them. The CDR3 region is CASSQQGRMGTEAFF. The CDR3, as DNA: TGTGCCAGCAGCCAGCAGGGGCGCATGGGCACTGAAGCTTTCTTT.

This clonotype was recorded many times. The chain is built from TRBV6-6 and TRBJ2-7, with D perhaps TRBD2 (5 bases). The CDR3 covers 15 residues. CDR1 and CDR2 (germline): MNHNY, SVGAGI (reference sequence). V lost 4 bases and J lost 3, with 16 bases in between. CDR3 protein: CASSLEVAFIYEQYF. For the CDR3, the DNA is TGTGCCAGCAGTTTAGAGGTAGCGTTTATCTACGAGCAGTACTTC.

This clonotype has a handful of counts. The CDR3 here is CALGTSGYTDTQYF. DNA of the CDR3: TGTGCCCTTGGGACTAGCGGATACACAGATACGCAGTATTTT. The V call is TRBV2, the J call TRBJ2-3, with TRBD2 identical over 11 bases. The CDR3 length is 14 residues. The V segment lost 11 bases and the J segment 2 bases; nucleotides outside the gene matches: 6. Germline CDR1 SNHLY, CDR2 FYNNEI.

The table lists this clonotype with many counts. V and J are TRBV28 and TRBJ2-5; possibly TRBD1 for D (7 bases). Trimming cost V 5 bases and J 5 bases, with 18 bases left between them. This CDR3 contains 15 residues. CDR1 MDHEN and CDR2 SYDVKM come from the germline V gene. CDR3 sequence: CASSPLSGGWETQYF. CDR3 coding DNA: TGTGCCAGCAGTCCCCTATCAGGGGGGTGGGAGACCCAGTACTTC.

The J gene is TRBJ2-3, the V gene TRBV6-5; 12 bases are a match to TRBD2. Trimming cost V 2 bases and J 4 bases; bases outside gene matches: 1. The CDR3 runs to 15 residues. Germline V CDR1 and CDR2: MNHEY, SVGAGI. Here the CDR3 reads CASSYTSGRPDTQYF. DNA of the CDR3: TGTGCCAGCAGTTACACTAGCGGGAGGCCAGATACGCAGTATTTT.

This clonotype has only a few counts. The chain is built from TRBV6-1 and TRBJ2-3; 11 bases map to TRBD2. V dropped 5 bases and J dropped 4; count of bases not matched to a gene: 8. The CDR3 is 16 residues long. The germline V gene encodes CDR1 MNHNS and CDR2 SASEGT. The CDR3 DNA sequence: TGTGCCAGCAGTTGGAATAGCGGGAGGGTTTCAGATACGCAGTATTTT. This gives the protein CASSWNSGRVSDTQYF.

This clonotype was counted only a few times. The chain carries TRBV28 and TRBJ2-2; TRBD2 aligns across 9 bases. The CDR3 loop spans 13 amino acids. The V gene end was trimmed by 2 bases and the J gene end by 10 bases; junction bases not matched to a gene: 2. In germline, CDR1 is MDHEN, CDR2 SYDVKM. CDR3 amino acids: CASSLAGLAELFF. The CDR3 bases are TGTGCCAGCAGTTTAGCGGGACTAGCGGAGCTGTTTTTT.

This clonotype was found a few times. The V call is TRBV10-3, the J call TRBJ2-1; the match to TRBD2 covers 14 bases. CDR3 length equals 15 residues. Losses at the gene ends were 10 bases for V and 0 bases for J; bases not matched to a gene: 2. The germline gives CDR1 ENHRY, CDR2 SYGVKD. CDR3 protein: CATGTSGSSYNEQFF. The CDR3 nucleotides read TGTGCCACCGGGACTAGCGGGAGCTCCTACAATGAGCAGTTCTTC.

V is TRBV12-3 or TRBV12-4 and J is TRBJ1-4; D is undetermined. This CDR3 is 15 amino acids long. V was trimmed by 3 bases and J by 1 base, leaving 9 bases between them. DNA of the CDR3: TGTGCCAGCAGTTTTGGTTATGGAACTAATGAAAAACTGTTTTTT. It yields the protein CASSFGYGTNEKLFF.

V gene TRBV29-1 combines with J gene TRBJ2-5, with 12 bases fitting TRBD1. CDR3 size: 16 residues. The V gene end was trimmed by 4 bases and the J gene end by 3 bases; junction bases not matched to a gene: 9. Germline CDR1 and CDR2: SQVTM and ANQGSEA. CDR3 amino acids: CSVGGTGGTMEETQYF. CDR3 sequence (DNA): TGCAGCGTTGGCGGGACAGGGGGCACGATGGAAGAGACCCAGTACTTC.

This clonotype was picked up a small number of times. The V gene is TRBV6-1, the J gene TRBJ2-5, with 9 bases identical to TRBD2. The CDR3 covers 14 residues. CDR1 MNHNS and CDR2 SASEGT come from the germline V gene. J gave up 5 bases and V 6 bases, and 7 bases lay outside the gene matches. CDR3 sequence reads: CASRPGLAPETQYF. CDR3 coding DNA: TGTGCCAGCAGGCCGGGACTAGCTCCGGAGACCCAGTACTTC.

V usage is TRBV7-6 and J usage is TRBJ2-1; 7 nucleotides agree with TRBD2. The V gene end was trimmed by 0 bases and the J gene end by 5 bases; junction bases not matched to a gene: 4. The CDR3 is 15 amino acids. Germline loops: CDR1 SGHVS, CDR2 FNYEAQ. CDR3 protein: CASSLAGGSHNEQFF. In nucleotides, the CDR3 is TGTGCCAGCAGCTTAGCGGGAGGGTCCCACAATGAGCAGTTCTTC.